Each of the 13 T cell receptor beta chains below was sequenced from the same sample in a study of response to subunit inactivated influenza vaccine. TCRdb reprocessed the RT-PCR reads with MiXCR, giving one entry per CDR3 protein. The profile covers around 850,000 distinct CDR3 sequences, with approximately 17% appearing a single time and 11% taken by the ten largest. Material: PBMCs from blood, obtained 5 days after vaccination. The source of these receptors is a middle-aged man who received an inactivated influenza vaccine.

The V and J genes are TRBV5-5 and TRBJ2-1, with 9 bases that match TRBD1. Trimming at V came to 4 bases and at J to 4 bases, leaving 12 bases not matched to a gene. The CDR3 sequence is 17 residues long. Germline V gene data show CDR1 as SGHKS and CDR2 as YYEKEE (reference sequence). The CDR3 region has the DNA TGTGCCAGCAGCGTGGGGACAGGGCCTCAGTCTTACAATGAGCAGTTCTTC. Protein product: CASSVGTGPQSYNEQFF.

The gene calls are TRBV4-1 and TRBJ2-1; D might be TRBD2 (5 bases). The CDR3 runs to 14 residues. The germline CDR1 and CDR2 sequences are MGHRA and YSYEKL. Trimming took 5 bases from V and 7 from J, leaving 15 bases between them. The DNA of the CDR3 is TGCGCCAGCAGCTACCAATTGGGAGTGAATGAGCAGTTCTTC. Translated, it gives CASSYQLGVNEQFF.

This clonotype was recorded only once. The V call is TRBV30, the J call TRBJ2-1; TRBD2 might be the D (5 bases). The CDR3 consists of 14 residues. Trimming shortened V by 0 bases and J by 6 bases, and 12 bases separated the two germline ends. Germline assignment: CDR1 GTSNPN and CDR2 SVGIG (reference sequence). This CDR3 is CAWSVGLTLNEQFF. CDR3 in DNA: TGTGCCTGGAGTGTAGGACTTACCCTCAATGAGCAGTTCTTC. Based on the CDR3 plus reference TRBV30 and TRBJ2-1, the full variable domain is SQTIHQWPATLVQPVGSPLSLECTVEGTSNPNLYWYRQAAGRGLQLLFYSVGIGQISSEVPQNLSASRPQDRQFILSSKKLLLSDSGFYLCAWSVGLTLNEQFFGPGTRLTVL.

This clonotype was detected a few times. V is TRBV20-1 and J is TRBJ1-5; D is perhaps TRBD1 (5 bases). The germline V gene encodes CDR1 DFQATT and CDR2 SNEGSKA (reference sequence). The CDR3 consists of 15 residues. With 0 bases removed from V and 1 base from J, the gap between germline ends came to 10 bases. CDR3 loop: CSARDGRESNQPQHF. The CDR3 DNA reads TGCAGTGCTAGAGATGGCAGGGAAAGCAATCAGCCCCAGCATTTT.

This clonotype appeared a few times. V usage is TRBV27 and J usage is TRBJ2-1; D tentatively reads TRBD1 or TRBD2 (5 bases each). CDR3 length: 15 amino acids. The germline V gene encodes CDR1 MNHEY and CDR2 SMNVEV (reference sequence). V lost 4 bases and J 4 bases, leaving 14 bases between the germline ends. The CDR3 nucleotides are TGTGCCAGCAGTTCGGCCGGGACCCGATACAATGAGCAGTTCTTC. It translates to CASSSAGTRYNEQFF.

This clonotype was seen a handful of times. The CDR3 is CASSLFGLAGLDEQFF. The CDR3 DNA is TGTGCCAGCAGCTTATTTGGCCTAGCGGGGTTAGATGAGCAGTTCTTC. The rearrangement joins TRBV7-9 to TRBJ2-1, with TRBD2 identical over 9 bases. Trimming at V came to 2 bases and at J to 8 bases, leaving 10 bases not matched to a gene. The CDR3 is 16 residues long. Germline V gene lookup returns CDR1 SEHNR and CDR2 FQNEAQ (reference sequence).

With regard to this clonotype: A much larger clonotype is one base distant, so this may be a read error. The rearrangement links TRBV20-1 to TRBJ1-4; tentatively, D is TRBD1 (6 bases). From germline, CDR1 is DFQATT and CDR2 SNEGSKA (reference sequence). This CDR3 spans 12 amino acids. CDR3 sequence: CSAGQFGEKLYF. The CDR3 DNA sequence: TGCAGTGCCGGACAGTTCGGGGAAAAACTGTATTTT.

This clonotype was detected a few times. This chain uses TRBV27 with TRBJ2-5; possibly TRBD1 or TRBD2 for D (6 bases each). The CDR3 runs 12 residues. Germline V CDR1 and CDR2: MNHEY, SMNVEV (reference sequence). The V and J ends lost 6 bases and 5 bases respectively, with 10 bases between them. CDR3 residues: CASRGGWETQYF. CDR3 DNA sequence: TGTGCCAGCAGGGGGGGCTGGGAGACCCAGTACTTC.

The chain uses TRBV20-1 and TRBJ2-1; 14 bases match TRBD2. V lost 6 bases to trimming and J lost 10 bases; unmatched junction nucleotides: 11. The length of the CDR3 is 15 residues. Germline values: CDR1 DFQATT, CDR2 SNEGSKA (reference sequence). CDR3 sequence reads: CSAPPGLAGVGEQFF. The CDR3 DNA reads TGCAGTGCGCCGCCGGGACTAGCGGGAGTTGGGGAGCAGTTCTTC.

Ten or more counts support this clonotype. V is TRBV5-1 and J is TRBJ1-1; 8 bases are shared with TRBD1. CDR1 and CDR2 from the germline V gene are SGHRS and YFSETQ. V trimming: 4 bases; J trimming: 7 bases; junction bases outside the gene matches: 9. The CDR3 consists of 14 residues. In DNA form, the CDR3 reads TGCGCCAGCAGCCTTCGACAGGGGAGGAATGAAGCTTTCTTT. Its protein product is CASSLRQGRNEAFF.

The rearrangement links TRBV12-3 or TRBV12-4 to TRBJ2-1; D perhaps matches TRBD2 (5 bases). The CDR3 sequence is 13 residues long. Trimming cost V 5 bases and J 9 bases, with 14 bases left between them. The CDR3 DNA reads TGTGCCAGCAGTCCGCGGGTGGCCAGTGAGCAGTTCTTC. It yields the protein CASSPRVASEQFF.

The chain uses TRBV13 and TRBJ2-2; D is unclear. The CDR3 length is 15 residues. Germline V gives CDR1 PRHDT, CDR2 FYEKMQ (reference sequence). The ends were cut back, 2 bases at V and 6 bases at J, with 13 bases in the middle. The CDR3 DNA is TGTGCCAGCAGCTTACGAGTGGGGTATTCCGGGGAGCTGTTTTTT. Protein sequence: CASSLRVGYSGELFF.

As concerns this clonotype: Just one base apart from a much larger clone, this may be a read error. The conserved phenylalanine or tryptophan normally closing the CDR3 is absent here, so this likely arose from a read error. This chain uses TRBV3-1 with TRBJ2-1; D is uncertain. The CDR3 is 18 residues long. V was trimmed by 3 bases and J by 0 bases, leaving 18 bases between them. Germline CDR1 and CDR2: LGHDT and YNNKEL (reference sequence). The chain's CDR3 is CASSQVLRLQRSYNEQFL. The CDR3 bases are TGTGCCAGCAGCCAGGTCTTAAGGTTGCAGCGCTCCTACAATGAGCAGTTCTTA.